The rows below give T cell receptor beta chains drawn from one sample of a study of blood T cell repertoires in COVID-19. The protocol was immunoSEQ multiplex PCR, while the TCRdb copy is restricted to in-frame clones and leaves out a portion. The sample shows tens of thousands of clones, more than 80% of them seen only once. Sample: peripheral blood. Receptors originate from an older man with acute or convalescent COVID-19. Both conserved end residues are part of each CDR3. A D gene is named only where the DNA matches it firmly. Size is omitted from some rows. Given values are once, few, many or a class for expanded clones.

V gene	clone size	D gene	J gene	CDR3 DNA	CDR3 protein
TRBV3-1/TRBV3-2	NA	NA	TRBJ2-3	TGTGCCAGCAGCCAGGGCGGGGGCCCGGGTCATACGCAGTATTTT	CASSQGGGPGHTQYF
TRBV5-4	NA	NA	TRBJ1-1	TGTGCCAGCAGCCCGCGGAGGGTTAGGAACACTGAAGCTTTCTTT	CASSPRRVRNTEAFF
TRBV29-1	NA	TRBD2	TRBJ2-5	TGCAGCGCAACTAGCGGTGGAGGGGAGACCCAGTACTTC	CSATSGGGETQYF
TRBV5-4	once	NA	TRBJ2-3	TGTGCCAGCAGCTTGGCCGGCAGGGGATCCACAGATACGCAGTATTTT	CASSLAGRGSTDTQYF
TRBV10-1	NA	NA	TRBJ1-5	TGCGCCAGCAATCCGGGTTCGTATAGCAATCAGCCCCAGCATTTT	CASNPGSYSNQPQHF
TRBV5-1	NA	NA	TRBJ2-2	TGCGCCAGCAGCTTTCTCGGTAGCACCGGGGAGCTGTTTTTT	CASSFLGSTGELFF
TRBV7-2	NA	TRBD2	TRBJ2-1	TGTGCCAGCAGCTTACCCACACTAGCGGGGGGATACAATGAGCAGTTCTTC	CASSLPTLAGGYNEQFF
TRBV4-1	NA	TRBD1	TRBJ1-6	TGCGCCAGCAGCCAAGTGAGGACAGGCGATAATTCACCCCTCCACTTT	CASSQVRTGDNSPLHF
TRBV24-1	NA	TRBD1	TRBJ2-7	TGTGCCACCAGTGGTTCCGGGACAGGGGGCATCTACGAGCAGTACTTC	CATSGSGTGGIYEQYF
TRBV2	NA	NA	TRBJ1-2	TGTGCCAGCACCCCGCGGGGGGAAGCAGGGGGCTACACCTTC	CASTPRGEAGGYTF
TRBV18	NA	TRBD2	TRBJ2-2	TGTGCCAGCTCAAGCTCTAGCGGGGGGACGAACACCGGGGAGCTGTTTTTT	CASSSSSGGTNTGELFF
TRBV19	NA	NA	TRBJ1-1	TGTGCCAGTAAAGACCCAGGGGCGGCTATGAACACTGAAGCTTTCTTT	CASKDPGAAMNTEAFF
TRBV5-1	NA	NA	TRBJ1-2	TGCGCCAGCTCCCTGGAAGGAGAGGGCCTCTATGGCTACACCTTC	CASSLEGEGLYGYTF
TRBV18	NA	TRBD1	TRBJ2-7	TGTGCCAGCTCACGGACAGGGACCACCTACGAGCAGTACTTC	CASSRTGTTYEQYF
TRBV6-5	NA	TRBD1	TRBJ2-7	TGTGCCAGCAGTCCTACAGGGGGAACCTACGAGCAGTACTTC	CASSPTGGTYEQYF
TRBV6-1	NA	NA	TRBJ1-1	TGTGCCAGCAGTGAAGGGGGCAACACTGAAGCTTTCTTT	CASSEGGNTEAFF
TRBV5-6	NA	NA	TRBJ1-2	TGTGCCAGCAGCTTGTTTTTAGGGCAGGGGACCACTCTTAAAGGCTACACCTTC	CASSLFLGQGTTLKGYTF
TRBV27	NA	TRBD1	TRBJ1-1	TGTGCCAGCAGTCCCGGGACAGGGGCGACTGAAGCTTTCTTT	CASSPGTGATEAFF
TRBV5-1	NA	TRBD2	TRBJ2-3	TGCGCCAGCAGCTTGGGCCTAGCGGTGAACACAGATACGCAGTATTTT	CASSLGLAVNTDTQYF
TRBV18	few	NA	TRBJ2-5	TGTGCCAGCTCACCTAGAGATCAGGGAGAGACCCAGTACTTC	CASSPRDQGETQYF
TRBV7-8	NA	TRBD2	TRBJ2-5	TGTGCCAGCAGCTTACGAGTAGAGCGGGGACGAGAGACCCAGTACTTC	CASSLRVERGRETQYF
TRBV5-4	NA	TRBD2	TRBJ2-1	TGTGCCAGCAGCCCGGGGGGGGCAACGAATGAGCAGTTCTTC	CASSPGGATNEQFF
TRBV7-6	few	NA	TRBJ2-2	TGTGCCAGCAGCCCCGGCGGAGGGGCGACCGGGGAGCTGTTTTTT	CASSPGGGATGELFF
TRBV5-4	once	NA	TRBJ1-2	TGTGCCAGCAGCCGATCGGACAGTTGGTATGGCTACACCTTC	CASSRSDSWYGYTF
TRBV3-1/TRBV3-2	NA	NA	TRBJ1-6	TGTGCCAGCAGCCAAGGACTTGAGGCCCTCCACTTT	CASSQGLEALHF
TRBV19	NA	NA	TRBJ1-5	TGTGCCAGTAGTATGAGGGGGGGTGTATTAAATCAGCCCCAGCATTTT	CASSMRGGVLNQPQHF
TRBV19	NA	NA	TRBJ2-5	TGTGCCAGTAGTCGGTCAAACCAAGAGACCCAGTACTTC	CASSRSNQETQYF
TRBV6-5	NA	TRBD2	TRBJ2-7	TGTGCCAGCAGCTCTGCGGGGGGGTTCTACGAGCAGTACTTC	CASSSAGGFYEQYF
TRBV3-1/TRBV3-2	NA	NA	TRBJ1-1	TGTGCCAGCAGCCAAGTATCTAACACTGAAGCTTTCTTT	CASSQVSNTEAFF
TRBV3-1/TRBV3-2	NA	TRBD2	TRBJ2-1	TGTGCCAGCAGCCCAACGGGCGTAGCGGGGGTCTACAATGAGCAGTTCTTC	CASSPTGVAGVYNEQFF
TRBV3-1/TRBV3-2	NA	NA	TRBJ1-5	TGTGCCAGCAGCCAGACACTTGGTGAACCAACCACAAATAGCAATCAGCCCCAGCATTTT	CASSQTLGEPTTNSNQPQHF
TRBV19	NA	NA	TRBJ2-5	TGTGCCAGTAGTAGCCGGGGGGCTGGTGAGACCCAGTACTTC	CASSSRGAGETQYF
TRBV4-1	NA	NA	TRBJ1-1	TGCGCCAGCAGCCAAGTCGGGGTTTGGACTGAAGCTTTCTTT	CASSQVGVWTEAFF
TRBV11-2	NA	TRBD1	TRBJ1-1	TGTGCCAGCAGCTTCGGGGACAGGGTGCTTTTAGAAGCTTTCTTT	CASSFGDRVLLEAFF
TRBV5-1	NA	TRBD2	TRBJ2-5	TGCGCCAGCAGCGACCGCCCTCTAGCGGGGGGAGAAGAGACCCAGTACTTC	CASSDRPLAGGEETQYF
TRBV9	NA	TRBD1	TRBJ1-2	TGTGCCAGCAGTCCTAGTACAGGGGGGACCTATGGCTACACCTTC	CASSPSTGGTYGYTF
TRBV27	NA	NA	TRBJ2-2	TGTGCCAGCAGCCGAGACATCAACACCGGGGAGCTGTTTTTT	CASSRDINTGELFF
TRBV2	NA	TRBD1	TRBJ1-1	TGTGCCACCCAGGGGGGACCGAACACTGAAGCTTTCTTT	CATQGGPNTEAFF
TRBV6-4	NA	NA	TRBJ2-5	TGTGCCAGCGACTCGGGGAAGAGAGAGACCCAGTACTTC	CASDSGKRETQYF
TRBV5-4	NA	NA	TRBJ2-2	TGTGCCAGCAGCCCCGGGACACAGAACACCGGGGAGCTGTTTTTT	CASSPGTQNTGELFF
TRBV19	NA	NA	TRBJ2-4	TGTGCCAGTGGCGCCCGAGGGCTCGAAAACATTCAGTACTTC	CASGARGLENIQYF
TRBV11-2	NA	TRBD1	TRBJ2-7	TGTGCCAGCAGCTCGGGACAGGGGGGCTACGAGCAGTACTTC	CASSSGQGGYEQYF
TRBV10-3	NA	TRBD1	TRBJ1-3	TGTGCCATCGGAGACAGGGGTTCTGGAAACACCATATATTTT	CAIGDRGSGNTIYF
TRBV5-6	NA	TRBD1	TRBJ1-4	TGTGCCAGCAGCTTACGTACAGGGGGCCATGAAAAACTGTTTTTT	CASSLRTGGHEKLFF
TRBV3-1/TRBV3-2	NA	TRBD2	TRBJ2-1	TGTGCCAGCAGCCACAGTAGCGGGGTTGTCTTGGATGAGCAGTTCTTC	CASSHSSGVVLDEQFF
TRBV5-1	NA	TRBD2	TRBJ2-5	TGCGCCAGCAGCTCGGGACTAGGCGGAGAGACCCAGTACTTC	CASSSGLGGETQYF
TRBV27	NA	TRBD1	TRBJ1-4	TGTGCCAGCAGCCGACAGGGGGCGGACGAAAAACTGTTTTTT	CASSRQGADEKLFF
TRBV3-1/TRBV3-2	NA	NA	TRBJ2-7	TGTGCCAGCAGCCAGCCTGGCGGCAGTTCCTACGAGCAGTACTTC	CASSQPGGSSYEQYF
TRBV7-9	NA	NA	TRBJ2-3	TGTGCCAGCAGCCGCAGGGTCAGTGATTACACAGATACGCAGTATTTT	CASSRRVSDYTDTQYF
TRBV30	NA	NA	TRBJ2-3	TGTGCCTGGAGACCTAGCGACACAGATACGCAGTATTTT	CAWRPSDTDTQYF
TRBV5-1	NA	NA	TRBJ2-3	TGCGCCAGCAGCCCTGGGGGCGGTAACACAGATACGCAGTATTTT	CASSPGGGNTDTQYF
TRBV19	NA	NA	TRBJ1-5	TGTGCCAGTAGTGTACTACAGGGTCTCTGGAAGCCCCAGCATTTT	CASSVLQGLWKPQHF
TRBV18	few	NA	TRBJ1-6	TGTGCCAGCTCATCCCAGGTCCCAAGGAACAATTCACCCCTCCACTTT	CASSSQVPRNNSPLHF
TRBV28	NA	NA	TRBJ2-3	TGTGCCAGCAGTTCCTCCCCAGTGGGGGCCACCCCCACAGATACGCAGTATTTT	CASSSSPVGATPTDTQYF
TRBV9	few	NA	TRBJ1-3	TGTGCCAGCAGCGTAGGCGTTGGAAACACCATATATTTT	CASSVGVGNTIYF
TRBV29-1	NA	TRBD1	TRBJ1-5	TGCAGCGTTCAGACAGGGAATCAGCCCCAGCATTTT	CSVQTGNQPQHF
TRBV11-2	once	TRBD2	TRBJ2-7	TGTGCCAGCACCCAGGGACTAGCGGGGGCGGGCGAGCAGTACTTC	CASTQGLAGAGEQYF
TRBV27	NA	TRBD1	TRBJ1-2	TGTGCCAGCAGTCCCCGAGGACAGGGGGCTGGCTACACCTTC	CASSPRGQGAGYTF
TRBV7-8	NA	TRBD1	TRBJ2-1	TGTGCCAGCAGCTGGGCAGGGGGTAATTTGCACAATGAGCAGTTCTTC	CASSWAGGNLHNEQFF